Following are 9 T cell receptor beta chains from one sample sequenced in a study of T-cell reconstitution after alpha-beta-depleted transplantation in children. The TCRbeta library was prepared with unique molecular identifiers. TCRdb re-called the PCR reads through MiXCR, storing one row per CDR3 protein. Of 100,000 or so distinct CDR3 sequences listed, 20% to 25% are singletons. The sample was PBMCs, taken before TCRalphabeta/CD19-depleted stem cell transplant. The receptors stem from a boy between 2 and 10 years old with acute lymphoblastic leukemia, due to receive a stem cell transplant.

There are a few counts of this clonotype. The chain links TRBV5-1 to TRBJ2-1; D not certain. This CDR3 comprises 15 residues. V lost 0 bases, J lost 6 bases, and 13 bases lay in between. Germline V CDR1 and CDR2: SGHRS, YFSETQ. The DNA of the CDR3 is TGCGCCAGCAGCTTGGCGGGTGACTGGTTCAATGAGCAGTTCTTC. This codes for CASSLAGDWFNEQFF.

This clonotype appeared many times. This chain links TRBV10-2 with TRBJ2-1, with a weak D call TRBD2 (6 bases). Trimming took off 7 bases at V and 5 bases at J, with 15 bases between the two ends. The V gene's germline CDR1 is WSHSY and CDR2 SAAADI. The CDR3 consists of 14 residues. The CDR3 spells CASNLNAGNNEQFF. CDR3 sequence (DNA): TGCGCCAGCAACTTAAACGCGGGAAACAATGAGCAGTTCTTC.

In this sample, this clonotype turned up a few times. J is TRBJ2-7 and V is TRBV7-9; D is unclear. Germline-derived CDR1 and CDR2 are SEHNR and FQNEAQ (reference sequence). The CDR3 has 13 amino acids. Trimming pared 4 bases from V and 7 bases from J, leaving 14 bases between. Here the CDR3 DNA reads TGTGCCAGCAGCTCTGGGCCGCTCAAGGAGCAGTACTTC. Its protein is CASSSGPLKEQYF.

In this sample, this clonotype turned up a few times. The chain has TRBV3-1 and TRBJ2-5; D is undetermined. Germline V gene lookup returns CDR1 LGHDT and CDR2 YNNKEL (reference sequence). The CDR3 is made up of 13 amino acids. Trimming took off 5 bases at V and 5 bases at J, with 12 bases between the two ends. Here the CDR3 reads CASSGRSLETQYF. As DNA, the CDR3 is TGTGCCAGCAGCGGTAGGAGTCTCGAGACCCAGTACTTC.

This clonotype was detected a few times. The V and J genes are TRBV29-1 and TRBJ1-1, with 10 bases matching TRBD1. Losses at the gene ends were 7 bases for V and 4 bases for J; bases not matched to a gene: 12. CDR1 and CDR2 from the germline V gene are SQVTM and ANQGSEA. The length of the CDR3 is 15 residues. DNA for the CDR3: TGCAGCGCTCCGGGACAGGGGATGAAGGTCACTGAAGCTTTCTTT. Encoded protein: CSAPGQGMKVTEAFF.

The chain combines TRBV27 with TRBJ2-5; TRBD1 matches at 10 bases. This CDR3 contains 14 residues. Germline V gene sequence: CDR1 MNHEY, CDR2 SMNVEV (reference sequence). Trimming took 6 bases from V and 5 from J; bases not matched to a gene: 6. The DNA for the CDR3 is TGTGCCAGCAGCGAGGGACAGGGGTGGGAGACCCAGTACTTC. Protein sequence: CASSEGQGWETQYF.

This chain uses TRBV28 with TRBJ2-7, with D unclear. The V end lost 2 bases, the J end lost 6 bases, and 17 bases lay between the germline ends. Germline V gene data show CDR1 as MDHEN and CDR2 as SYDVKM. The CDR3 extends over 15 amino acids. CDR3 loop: CASSLARSTVFEQYF. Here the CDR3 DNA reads TGTGCCAGCAGTTTAGCACGTTCGACGGTGTTCGAGCAGTACTTC. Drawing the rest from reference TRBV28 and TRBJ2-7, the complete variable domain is DVKVTQSSRYLVKRTGEKVFLECVQDMDHENMFWYRQDPGLGLRLIYFSYDVKMKEKGDIPEGYSVSREKKERFSLILESASTNQTSMYLCASSLARSTVFEQYFGPGTRLTVT.

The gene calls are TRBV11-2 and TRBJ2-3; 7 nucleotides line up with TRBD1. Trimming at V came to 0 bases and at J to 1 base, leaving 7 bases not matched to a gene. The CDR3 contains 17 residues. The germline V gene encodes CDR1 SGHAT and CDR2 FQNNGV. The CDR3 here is CASSLDVYGQGTDTQYF. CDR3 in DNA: TGTGCCAGCAGCTTAGATGTGTATGGACAGGGCACAGATACGCAGTATTTT.

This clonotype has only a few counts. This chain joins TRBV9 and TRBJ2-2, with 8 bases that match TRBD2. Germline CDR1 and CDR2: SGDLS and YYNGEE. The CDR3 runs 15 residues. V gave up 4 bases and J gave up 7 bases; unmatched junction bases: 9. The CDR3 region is CASSPSGSMGGELFF. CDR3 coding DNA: TGTGCCAGCAGCCCGAGCGGGAGTATGGGCGGGGAGCTGTTTTTT.